The present T cell receptor (beta chain) was sequenced within a study of cytomegalovirus exposure and HLA in healthy donors. PCR used 60 Vbeta primers and 13 Jbeta primers. Profiling relied on immunoSEQ multiplex PCR, and the TCRdb table lists in-frame clones only, not all of them. This sample has fewer than 200,000 clones, with 75% found just once. The CDR3 length is 18 residues. Study findings and constraints: Versus the roughly 670-donor mean, an Asian-associated ancestry cluster reportedly showed fewer N-insertions in a later analysis. Most TCR sequences were uncommon, yet certain public TCRs appeared in many donors.

For this clone: Its antigen remains unknown.

The sequence derives from a woman between 50 and 59 years old in good health and CMV-seropositive. Sequencing used PBMCs. The chain recombines TRBV21-1 with TRBJ1-1; TRBD1 was called by the table and not checked on the DNA. TRBV21-1 is designated a pseudogene. CDR3 nucleotides: TGTGCCAGCAGCTCCCAGCCTGGGACAGGGGGCTTCCACACTGAAGCTTTCTTT. Amino acids: CASSSQPGTGGFHTEAFF.